This TCR beta chain was captured by sequencing in a study of tumor and adjacent non-tumor tissue in lung cancer. Study-wide points: Tumor tissue had significantly higher TCR diversity than normal lung.

On this clonotype itself: The target antigen is unknown. A read error may explain this, as a much larger clone is one base away.

This sample's RNA came from whole unsorted tissue. The CDR3 has 16 amino acids. Germline CDR1 is MNHNS and CDR2 is SASEGT. TCRbeta libraries were built with three rounds of nested PCR, modified from ARM-PCR. TCRdb re-called the multiplex PCR reads through MiXCR, storing one row per CDR3 protein. The data show more than 95,000 distinct CDR3 sequences, about 66% seen once. This receptor was obtained from a man aged 25 to 40 with non-small cell lung cancer. The chain links TRBV6-1 to TRBJ2-1; tentatively, D is TRBD1 (6 bases). The material sequenced was lung tumor tissue. CDR3 residues: CAGSLGPRDTYNEQFF. CDR3 coding DNA: TGTGCCGGCAGTTTGGGCCCTCGGGACACATACAATGAGCAGTTCTTC.